A selection of T cell receptor beta chains follows, all from one sample in a study of cytomegalovirus exposure and HLA in healthy donors. The repertoire was sequenced with immunoSEQ multiplex PCR; TCRdb's copy has only in-frame clones and lacks some. The sample has around 110,000 clones, under 80% seen once; the top ten hold 3% to 4.5%. Sequenced material: PBMCs. The receptors derive from a man aged 55 to 69 in good health and CMV-seronegative. Each CDR3 is given with its conserved first and last residue. The order of the fields is J gene, V gene, CDR3 protein.

J: TRBJ2-5; V: TRBV2; CDR3: CASSRDSQETQYF
J: TRBJ2-5; V: TRBV7-6; CDR3: CASSPSGGSGAQYF
J: TRBJ1-4; V: TRBV29-1; CDR3: CSVDDGATNEKLFF
J: TRBJ1-6; V: TRBV5-1; CDR3: CASSLAEVNSPLHF
J: TRBJ1-5; V: TRBV5-4; CDR3: CASSRDRDSNQPQHF
J: TRBJ1-1; V: TRBV5-1; CDR3: CASGPDRDTEAFF
J: TRBJ2-3; V: TRBV6-4; CDR3: CASSEGRGSTDTQYF
J: TRBJ1-1; V: TRBV10-3; CDR3: CAISGQALEAFF
J: TRBJ1-5; V: TRBV28; CDR3: CASSLFGGSDNQPQHF
J: TRBJ1-5; V: TRBV5-1; CDR3: CASSDGQSNQPQHF
J: TRBJ2-3; V: TRBV5-4; CDR3: CASSSYSTDTQYF
J: TRBJ2-2; V: TRBV7-9; CDR3: CASSPGVSGGFGELFF
J: TRBJ1-4; V: TRBV2; CDR3: CATVGTANEKLFF
J: TRBJ2-5; V: TRBV7-8; CDR3: CASSPRTGRRKTQYF
J: TRBJ1-4; V: TRBV5-4; CDR3: CASSTRTGGVNEKLFF
J: TRBJ1-4; V: TRBV7-2; CDR3: CASSLGGLSNEKLFF
J: TRBJ2-6; V: TRBV4-3; CDR3: CASSQAYSSGANVLTF
J: TRBJ2-7; V: TRBV30; CDR3: CAWSGQLYEQYF
J: TRBJ1-6; V: TRBV9; CDR3: CASSQKSFPGGSPLHF
J: TRBJ2-3; V: TRBV27; CDR3: CASSTRLAGDTDTQYF
J: TRBJ2-1; V: TRBV7-7; CDR3: CASSRAVVGEQFF
J: TRBJ1-1; V: TRBV6-5; CDR3: CASRTPGNTEAFF
J: TRBJ1-6; V: TRBV5-4; CDR3: CASSFPMSGGLDSPLHF
J: TRBJ2-7; V: TRBV18; CDR3: CASSPSLSYEQYF
J: TRBJ2-1; V: TRBV13; CDR3: CASSLVRRSSYNEQFF
J: TRBJ2-5; V: TRBV7-3; CDR3: CASSLSGRETQYF
J: TRBJ1-5; V: TRBV6-6; CDR3: CASSGQGRNQPQHF
J: TRBJ2-1; V: TRBV18; CDR3: CASSPGASGSYNEQFF
J: TRBJ2-4; V: TRBV5-4; CDR3: CASSLMEKGGPKNIQYF
J: TRBJ2-2; V: TRBV5-8; CDR3: CASSLYSRNTGELFF
J: TRBJ1-3; V: TRBV5-1; CDR3: CASSIQGSGNTIYF
J: TRBJ1-2; V: TRBV2; CDR3: CASRFPTGVVVDTF
J: TRBJ1-1; V: TRBV5-1; CDR3: CASSADSTGGLAEAFF
J: TRBJ1-2; V: TRBV5-6; CDR3: CASSPWTGGYGYTF
J: TRBJ2-1; V: TRBV19; CDR3: CASMGVGTGAYNEQFF
J: TRBJ2-2; V: TRBV7-6; CDR3: CASSFTRTGELFF
J: TRBJ1-2; V: TRBV19; CDR3: CASSIEQTYTF
J: TRBJ1-5; V: TRBV28; CDR3: CASSPGQGYQPQHF
J: TRBJ1-1; V: TRBV7-8; CDR3: CASSFPSSRGGAEEEAFF
J: TRBJ2-5; V: TRBV19; CDR3: CASSGWSQETQYF